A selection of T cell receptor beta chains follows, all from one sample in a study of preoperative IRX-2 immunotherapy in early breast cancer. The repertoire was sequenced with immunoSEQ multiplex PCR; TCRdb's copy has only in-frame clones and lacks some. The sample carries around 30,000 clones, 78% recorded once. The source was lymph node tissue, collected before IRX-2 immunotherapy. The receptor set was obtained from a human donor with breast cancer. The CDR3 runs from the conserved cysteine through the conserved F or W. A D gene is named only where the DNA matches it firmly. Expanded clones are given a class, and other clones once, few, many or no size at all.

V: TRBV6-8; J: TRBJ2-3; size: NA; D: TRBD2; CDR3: CASRTTSGGAQDTQYF; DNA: TGTGCCAGCAGGACGACTAGCGGGGGGGCTCAAGATACGCAGTATTTT
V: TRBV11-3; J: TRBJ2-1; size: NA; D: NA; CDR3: CASSARGRWGPRADEQFF; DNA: TGTGCCAGCAGCGCGAGGGGGAGGTGGGGGCCCCGGGCGGATGAGCAGTTCTTC
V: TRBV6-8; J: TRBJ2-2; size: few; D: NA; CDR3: CASSPGNTGELFF; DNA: TGTGCCAGCAGCCCGGGAAACACCGGGGAGCTGTTTTTT
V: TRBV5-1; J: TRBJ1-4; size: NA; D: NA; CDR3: CASSKSLGGPGEKLFF; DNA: TGCGCCAGCAGCAAGAGCTTGGGGGGCCCGGGTGAAAAACTGTTTTTT
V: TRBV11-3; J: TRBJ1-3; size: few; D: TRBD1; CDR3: CASSLKTGTTGNTIYF; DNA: TGTGCCAGCAGCTTAAAGACAGGGACAACTGGAAACACCATATATTTT
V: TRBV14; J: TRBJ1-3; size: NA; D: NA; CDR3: CASSQDALGTGNTIYF; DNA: TGTGCCAGCAGCCAAGATGCTTTAGGGACTGGAAACACCATATATTTT
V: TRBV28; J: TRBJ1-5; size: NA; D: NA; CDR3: CASSLTQANQPQHF; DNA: TGTGCCAGCAGTTTAACCCAGGCCAATCAGCCCCAGCATTTT
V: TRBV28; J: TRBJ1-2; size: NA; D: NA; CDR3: CASSLSGGLRHTF; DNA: TGTGCCAGCAGTTTGTCCGGGGGTCTAAGGCACACCTTC
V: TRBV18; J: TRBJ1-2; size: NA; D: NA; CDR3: CASSPRRPAQYGYTF; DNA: TGTGCCAGCTCACCACGAAGACCCGCTCAGTATGGCTACACCTTC
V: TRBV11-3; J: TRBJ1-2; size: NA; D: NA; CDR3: CASSLGYSLIGYTF; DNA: TGTGCCAGCAGCTTAGGGTACAGTCTAATAGGCTACACCTTC
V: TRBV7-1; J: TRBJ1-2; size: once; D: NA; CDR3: CASTRDANYGYTF; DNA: TGTGCCAGCACCAGGGACGCTAACTATGGCTACACCTTC
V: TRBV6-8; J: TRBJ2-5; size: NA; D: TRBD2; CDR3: CASSYSTASGQETQYF; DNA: TGTGCCAGCAGTTACTCGACAGCTAGCGGCCAAGAGACCCAGTACTTC
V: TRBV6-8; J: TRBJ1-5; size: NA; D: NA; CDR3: CASSADRNQPQHF; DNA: TGTGCCAGCAGTGCTGACAGGAATCAGCCCCAGCATTTT
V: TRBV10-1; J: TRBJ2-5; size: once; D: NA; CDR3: CASSESTGAGGGSQRTQYF; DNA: TGCGCCAGCAGTGAGTCTACCGGGGCTGGAGGGGGAAGCCAACGGACCCAGTACTTC
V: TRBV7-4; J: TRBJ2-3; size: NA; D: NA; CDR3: CASSTHRDLHGTQYF; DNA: TGTGCCAGCAGCACCCACCGGGACTTGCATGGTACGCAGTATTTT
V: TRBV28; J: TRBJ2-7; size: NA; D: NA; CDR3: CASQNWAGAYEQYF; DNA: TGTGCCAGCCAGAACTGGGCAGGAGCCTACGAGCAGTACTTC
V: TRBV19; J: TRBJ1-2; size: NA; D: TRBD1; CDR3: CASSISVTGQVHGYTF; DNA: TGTGCCAGTAGTATATCAGTAACGGGACAGGTCCATGGCTACACCTTC
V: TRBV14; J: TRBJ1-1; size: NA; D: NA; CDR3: CASRLTQNTEAFF; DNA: TGTGCCAGCAGGCTGACACAGAACACTGAAGCTTTCTTT
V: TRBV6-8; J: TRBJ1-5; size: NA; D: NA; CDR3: CAISRELSNQPQHF; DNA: TGTGCCATCAGTCGGGAATTAAGCAATCAGCCCCAGCATTTT
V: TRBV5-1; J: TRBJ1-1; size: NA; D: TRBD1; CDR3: CASSRLTGTGNTEAFF; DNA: TGCGCCAGCAGCAGGCTTACCGGGACAGGGAACACTGAAGCTTTCTTT
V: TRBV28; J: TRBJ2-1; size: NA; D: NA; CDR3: CASSPMQGTALNEQFF; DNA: TGTGCCAGCAGTCCCATGCAGGGGACCGCCCTGAATGAGCAGTTCTTC
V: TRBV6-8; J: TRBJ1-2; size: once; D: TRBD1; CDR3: CASSRDSSNYGYTF; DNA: TGTGCCAGCAGCCGGGACAGTTCTAACTATGGCTACACCTTC
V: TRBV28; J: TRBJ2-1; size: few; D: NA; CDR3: CASSLSPGPRRAFF; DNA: TGTGCCAGCAGTTTATCTCCTGGGCCTCGTCGGGCGTTCTTC
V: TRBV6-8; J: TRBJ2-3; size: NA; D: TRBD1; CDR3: CAIIAGGASTDTQYF; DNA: TGTGCCATCATTGCAGGGGGCGCGAGCACAGATACGCAGTATTTT
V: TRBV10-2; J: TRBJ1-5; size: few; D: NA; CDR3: CASTETNSNQPQHF; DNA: TGCGCCAGCACCGAGACTAATAGCAATCAGCCCCAGCATTTT
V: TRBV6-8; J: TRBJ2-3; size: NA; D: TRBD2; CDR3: CASRTSSGGLPYF; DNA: TGTGCCAGCAGGACTTCTAGCGGGGGTCTTCCGTATTTT